One and the same sample provided the 10 T cell receptor beta chains below, sequenced in a study of T cell responses to AZD1222 COVID-19 vaccine. Assay: immunoSEQ multiplex PCR; the TCRdb copy retains only in-frame clones and omits some. The sample includes approximately 150,000 clones, about 93% of them seen just once. The sequencing here drew on peripheral blood, taken on day 0 of AZD1222 vaccination. The receptors shown here come from an adult in good health.

In this sample, this clone turned up once. The genes are TRBV10-3 and TRBJ2-1; 9 bases agree with TRBD2. In germline, CDR1 is ENHRY, CDR2 SYGVKD. The trim removed 0 bases at V and 8 bases at J, leaving 11 bases unmatched. CDR3 length equals 17 residues. DNA for the CDR3: TGTGCCATCAGTGAGTCGTGGGGTAGCGGGGGAAGGGATGAGCAGTTCTTC. Translated: CAISESWGSGGRDEQFF.

J is TRBJ2-1 and V is TRBV9; D is ambiguous. V shed 3 bases and J shed 4 bases, with 8 bases lying between them. This CDR3 contains 13 residues. Per germline, CDR1 SGDLS and CDR2 YYNGEE. The CDR3 DNA sequence: TGTGCCAGCAGCGGGACCAATTACAATGAGCAGTTCTTC. Translating it yields CASSGTNYNEQFF.

This sequence joins TRBV15 and TRBJ2-1; D ambiguous. V was clipped by 0 bases and J by 0 bases, with 6 bases between them. The CDR3 spans 15 residues. The germline V gene encodes CDR1 LNHNV and CDR2 YYDKDF (reference sequence). In nucleotides, the CDR3 is TGTGCCACCAGCAGAGATAGGAGCTCCTACAATGAGCAGTTCTTC. As protein: CATSRDRSSYNEQFF.

The genes are TRBV27 and TRBJ2-3, with 10 positions matching TRBD1. Germline trimming cut 1 base from V and 7 bases from J; bases unmatched to any gene: 17. The length of the CDR3 is 19 residues. CDR1 and CDR2 from the germline V gene are MNHEY and SMNVEV (reference sequence). CDR3 sequence: CASSLLPGQGTFSKNTQYF. The CDR3 region has the DNA TGTGCCAGCAGTTTATTGCCGGGACAGGGGACCTTCAGTAAAAATACGCAGTATTTT.

This chain connects TRBV7-2 to TRBJ2-1; TRBD2 agrees at 7 bases. The V segment lost 0 bases and the J segment 7 bases; nucleotides outside the gene matches: 3. There are 14 residues in the CDR3. Germline CDR1 is SGHTA and CDR2 is FQGNSA. The CDR3 DNA follows: TGTGCCAGCAGCTTAGCGGGAGGGCCAAATGAGCAGTTCTTC. As protein: CASSLAGGPNEQFF.

The gene calls are TRBV27 and TRBJ1-5; unclear D gene. This CDR3 region has 15 residues. The germline CDR1 and CDR2 sequences are MNHEY and SMNVEV (reference sequence). V was pared by 6 bases and J by 5 bases, with 17 bases between. CDR3 sequence: CASSQIGLWDQPQHF. DNA of the CDR3: TGTGCCAGCAGCCAAATAGGGTTGTGGGATCAGCCCCAGCATTTT.

The rearrangement links TRBV5-1 to TRBJ1-1; D perhaps matches TRBD1 (6 bases). V was cut by 1 base and J by 6 bases, with 10 bases left in between. Germline V gene data show CDR1 as SGHRS and CDR2 as YFSETQ. The CDR3 has 13 amino acids. As DNA, the CDR3 is TGCGCCAGCAGCTTGACGGGGGCCTCTGAAGCTTTCTTT. Its protein product is CASSLTGASEAFF.

The gene calls are TRBV5-1 and TRBJ2-3; D unclear. Trimming removed 0 bases from V and 0 bases from J, with 11 bases in between. The CDR3 extends over 16 amino acids. Germline V CDR1 and CDR2: SGHRS, YFSETQ. CDR3 in amino acids: CASSLASHGSTDTQYF. For the CDR3, the DNA is TGCGCCAGCAGCTTGGCGTCCCACGGGAGCACAGATACGCAGTATTTT.

The chain carries TRBV11-2 and TRBJ1-5; D is uncertain. From germline, CDR1 is SGHAT and CDR2 FQNNGV. This CDR3 has 14 amino acids. Trimming took 0 bases from V and 7 from J, leaving 10 bases between them. CDR3 in amino acids: CASSLEQGNQPQHF. CDR3 nucleotide sequence: TGTGCCAGCAGCTTAGAGCAAGGGAACCAGCCCCAGCATTTT. The full variable domain, its missing parts supplied by reference TRBV11-2 and TRBJ1-5, is EAGVAQSPRYKIIEKRQSVAFWCNPISGHATLYWYQQILGQGPKLLIQFQNNGVVDDSQLPKDRFSAERLKGVDSTLKIQPAKLEDSAVYLCASSLEQGNQPQHFGDGTRLSIL.

V and J are TRBV5-4 and TRBJ1-6, with D possibly being TRBD1 (6 bases). CDR3 length equals 13 residues. V was cut by 4 bases and J by 6 bases, with 8 bases left in between. Germline V gene sequence: CDR1 SGHNT, CDR2 YYREEE (reference sequence). The CDR3 spells CASSRDTNSPLHF. CDR3 DNA: TGTGCCAGCAGCCGGGACACTAATTCACCCCTCCACTTT.